The next 5 T cell receptor beta chains were all read from a single sample in a study of T cells in Graves' hyperthyroidism and ophthalmopathy (dated by TCRdb to about 2019). Library preparation employed multiplex PCR. The reads were generated on an Illumina HiSeq 2000. The TCR beta CDR3 regions were amplified from RNA transcripts. For the first round of RT-PCR on the TCR CDR3, the HTBI primer set was used together with the Qiagen OneStep RT-PCR kit. TCRdb ran its own pipeline on the public reads, namely fastp trimming at Q25 and MiXCR clone calling, and kept in-frame beta chains. Rows with a matching CDR3 protein are joined into one entry that keeps the most common DNA and genes. In this sample the table shows 360,000 or so distinct CDR3 sequences, about a sixth of which occur a single time. About 16% of the sample lies in the top ten. Specimen: blood. All receptors come from a woman in her thirties or forties with Graves' ophthalmopathy.

This clonotype was seen at least ten times. The rearrangement joins TRBV11-2 to TRBJ2-7, with 9 bases aligning to TRBD2. V gave up 5 bases and J gave up 6 bases; unmatched junction bases: 5. The germline V gene encodes CDR1 SGHAT and CDR2 FQNNGV. This CDR3 contains 13 residues. Here the CDR3 reads CASSPGTSREQYF. CDR3 bases: TGTGCCAGCAGCCCCGGGACTAGCCGCGAGCAGTACTTC.

As concerns this clonotype: It may be a read error: a sequence one base away is much more abundant. Given the absence of the conserved phenylalanine or tryptophan at the CDR3 end, a read error is likely. The chain employs TRBV3-1 and TRBJ2-7; the D is unclear. Germline V gene lookup returns CDR1 LGHDT and CDR2 YNNKEL (reference sequence). The CDR3 totals 13 residues. V lost 4 bases to trimming and J lost 3 bases, with 10 bases between them. The CDR3 DNA reads TGTGCCAGCAGCCGAAAGGGTAACTACGAGCAGTACTCC. Its translation: CASSRKGNYEQYS.

At least ten counts were recorded for this clonotype. This may stem from a read error, because a much larger clone lies one nucleotide away. The chain combines TRBV6-1 with TRBJ2-7, with 9 bases that match TRBD1. The CDR3 sequence is 15 residues long. V lost 7 bases, J lost 0 bases, and 7 bases stayed unmatched. In germline, CDR1 is MNHNS, CDR2 SASEGT. CDR3 amino acids: CASNTGTGSSYEQYF. In DNA, the CDR3 is TGTGCCAGCAATACCGGGACAGGGAGCTCCTACGAGCAGTACTTC.

This clonotype was counted many times. This sequence joins TRBV5-6 and TRBJ1-6, with TRBD1 as a possible D gene (5 bases). V shed 0 bases and J shed 9 bases, with 13 bases lying between them. The CDR3 is 15 residues long. CDR1 and CDR2 from the germline V gene are SGHDT and YYEEEE. The CDR3 sequence is CASSLGQGKGSPLHF. The CDR3 DNA is TGTGCCAGCAGCTTGGGTCAGGGAAAAGGTTCACCCCTCCACTTT.

This chain links TRBV20-1 with TRBJ1-5, with D uncertain. Germline V gives CDR1 DFQATT, CDR2 SNEGSKA (reference sequence). V was clipped by 5 bases and J by 3 bases, with 11 bases between them. CDR3 length equals 13 residues. In nucleotides, the CDR3 is TGCAGTGCTGAAACGACGGTCAATCAGCCCCAGCATTTT. Protein product: CSAETTVNQPQHF.